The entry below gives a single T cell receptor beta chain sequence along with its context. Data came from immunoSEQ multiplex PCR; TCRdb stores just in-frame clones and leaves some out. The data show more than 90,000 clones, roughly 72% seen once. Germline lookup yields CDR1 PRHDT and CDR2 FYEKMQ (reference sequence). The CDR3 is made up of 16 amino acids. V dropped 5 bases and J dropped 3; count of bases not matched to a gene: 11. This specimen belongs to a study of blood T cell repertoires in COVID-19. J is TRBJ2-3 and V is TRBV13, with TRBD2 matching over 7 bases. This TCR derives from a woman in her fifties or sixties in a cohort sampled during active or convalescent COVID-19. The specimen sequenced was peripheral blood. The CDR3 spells CASSPRLALVTDTQYF. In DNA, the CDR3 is TGTGCCAGCAGCCCGAGACTAGCTCTGGTGACAGATACGCAGTATTTT.